This TCR beta chain was recovered during a study of a mutant IDH1 vaccine in newly diagnosed glioma. The time point: baseline, week 1 (first vaccination visit). Treatment specified: pre-vaccination baseline after standard-of-care therapy. Overall study results and limits: The occurrence of vaccine-induced immune responses was seen in roughly 93% of patients.

A remark on this clone: Its antigen is currently unknown.

The V end lost 0 bases, the J end lost 3 bases, and 6 bases lay between the germline ends. The CDR3 is made up of 13 amino acids. Germline V gene lookup returns CDR1 SGHTA and CDR2 FQGNSA. Using immunoSEQ multiplex PCR, the repertoire was profiled, and TCRdb retains in-frame clones only, with some absent. The data show approximately 54,000 clones, roughly 80% seen once. The sample was PBMCs, taken from a glioma patient treated with radiotherapy, temozolomide or both. The rearrangement joins TRBV7-2 to TRBJ2-7, with D uncertain. The sequence was collected from a man between 18 and 35 years old with glioma. CDR3 DNA sequence: TGTGCCAGCAGCTTAGCCAGGAACTACGAGCAGTACTTC. This sequence encodes CASSLARNYEQYF.